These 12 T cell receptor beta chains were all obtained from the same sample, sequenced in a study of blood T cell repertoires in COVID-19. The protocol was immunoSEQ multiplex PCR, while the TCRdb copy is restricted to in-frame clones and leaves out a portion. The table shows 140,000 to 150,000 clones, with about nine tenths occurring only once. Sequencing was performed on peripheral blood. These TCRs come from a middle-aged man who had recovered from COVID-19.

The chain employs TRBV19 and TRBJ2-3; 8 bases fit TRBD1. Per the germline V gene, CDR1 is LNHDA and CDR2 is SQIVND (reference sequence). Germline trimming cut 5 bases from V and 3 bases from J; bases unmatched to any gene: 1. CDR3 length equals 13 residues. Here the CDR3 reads CASSWTGTDTQYF. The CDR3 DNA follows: TGTGCCAGTAGTTGGACAGGGACAGATACGCAGTATTTT.

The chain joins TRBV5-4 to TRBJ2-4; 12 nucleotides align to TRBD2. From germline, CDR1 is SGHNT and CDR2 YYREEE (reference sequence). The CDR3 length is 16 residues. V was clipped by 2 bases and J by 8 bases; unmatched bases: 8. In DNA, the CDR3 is TGTGCCAGCAGCTTTTTGACTAGCGGGGGAGGCGACATTCAGTACTTC. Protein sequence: CASSFLTSGGGDIQYF.

The CDR3 reads CAWGLPPAGTEAFF. The CDR3 DNA reads TGTGCCTGGGGCCTCCCCCCGGCGGGGACTGAAGCTTTCTTT. The V call is TRBV30, the J call TRBJ1-1; D unclear. The germline V gene has CDR1 GTSNPN and CDR2 SVGIG (reference sequence). V was cut by 5 bases and J by 5 bases, with 18 bases left in between. The CDR3 sequence is 14 residues long.

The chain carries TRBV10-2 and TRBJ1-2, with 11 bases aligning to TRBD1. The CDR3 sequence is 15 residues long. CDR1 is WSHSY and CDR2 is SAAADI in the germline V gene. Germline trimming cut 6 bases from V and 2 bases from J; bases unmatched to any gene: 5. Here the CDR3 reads CASRGDRGANYGYTF. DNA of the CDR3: TGCGCCAGCAGAGGGGACAGGGGGGCCAACTATGGCTACACCTTC.

CDR3 bases: TGCGCCAGCAGCTTAGGACTAGCGGGGGCGTACGAGCAGTACTTC. It encodes CASSLGLAGAYEQYF. V usage is TRBV5-1 and J usage is TRBJ2-7; TRBD2 aligns across 13 bases. Looked up from germline, CDR1 is SGHRS and CDR2 is YFSETQ. J gave up 4 bases and V 2 bases, and 3 bases lay outside the gene matches. The CDR3 consists of 15 residues.

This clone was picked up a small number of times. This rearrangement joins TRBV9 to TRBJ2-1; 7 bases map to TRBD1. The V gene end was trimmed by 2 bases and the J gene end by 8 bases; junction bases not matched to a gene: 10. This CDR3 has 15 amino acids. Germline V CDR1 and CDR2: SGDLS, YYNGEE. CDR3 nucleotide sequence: TGTGCCAGCAGCGTTGAGGGTCAAGGGGGCTATGAGCAGTTCTTC. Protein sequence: CASSVEGQGGYEQFF.

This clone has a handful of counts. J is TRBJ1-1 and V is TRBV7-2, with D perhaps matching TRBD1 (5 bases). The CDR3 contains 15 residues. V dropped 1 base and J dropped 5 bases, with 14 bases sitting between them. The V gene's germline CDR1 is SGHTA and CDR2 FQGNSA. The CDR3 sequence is CASSLEGREGTEAFF. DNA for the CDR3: TGTGCCAGCAGCTTAGAAGGCAGGGAGGGGACTGAAGCTTTCTTT.

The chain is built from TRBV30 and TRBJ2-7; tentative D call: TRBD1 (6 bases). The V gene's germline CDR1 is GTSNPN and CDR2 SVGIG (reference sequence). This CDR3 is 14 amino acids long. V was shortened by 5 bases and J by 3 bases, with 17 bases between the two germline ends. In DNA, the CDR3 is TGTGCCTGGGATCCCGGGACAAAGAACTACGAGCAGTACTTC. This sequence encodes CAWDPGTKNYEQYF. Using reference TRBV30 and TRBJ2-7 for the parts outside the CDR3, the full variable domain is SQTIHQWPATLVQPVGSPLSLECTVEGTSNPNLYWYRQAAGRGLQLLFYSVGIGQISSEVPQNLSASRPQDRQFILSSKKLLLSDSGFYLCAWDPGTKNYEQYFGPGTRLTVT.

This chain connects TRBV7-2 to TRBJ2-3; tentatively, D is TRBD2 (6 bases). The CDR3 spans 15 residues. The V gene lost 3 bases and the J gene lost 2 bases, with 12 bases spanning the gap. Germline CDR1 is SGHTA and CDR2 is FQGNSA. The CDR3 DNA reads TGTGCCAGCAGCTTCGGCGGGGAATCCACAGATACGCAGTATTTT. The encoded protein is CASSFGGESTDTQYF. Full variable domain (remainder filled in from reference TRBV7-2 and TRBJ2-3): GAGVSQSPSNKVTEKGKDVELRCDPISGHTALYWYRQSLGQGLEFLIYFQGNSAPDKSGLPSDRFSAERTGGSVSTLTIQRTQQEDSAVYLCASSFGGESTDTQYFGPGTRLTVL.

Here the CDR3 reads CASRSSNTGELFF. CDR3 DNA: TGTGCCAGCAGGAGCTCGAACACCGGGGAGCTGTTTTTT. The genes are TRBV7-9 and TRBJ2-2; D gene ambiguous. This CDR3 has 13 residues. Germline V lookup: CDR1 SEHNR, CDR2 FQNEAQ (reference sequence). V lost 6 bases and J 0 bases, leaving 5 bases between the germline ends.

CDR3 sequence reads: CASKNVVYGYTF. As DNA, the CDR3 is TGTGCCAGTAAAAATGTCGTCTATGGCTACACCTTC. The chain couples TRBV19 to TRBJ1-2; D is unclear. The germline V gene encodes CDR1 LNHDA and CDR2 SQIVND (reference sequence). CDR3 length: 12 amino acids. V lost 7 bases to trimming and J lost 4 bases, with 10 bases between them. The whole variable domain, remainder taken from reference TRBV19 and TRBJ1-2, is DGGITQSPKYLFRKEGQNVTLSCEQNLNHDAMYWYRQDPGQGLRLIYYSQIVNDFQKGDIAEGYSVSREKKESFPLTVTSAQKNPTAFYLCASKNVVYGYTFGSGTRLTVV.

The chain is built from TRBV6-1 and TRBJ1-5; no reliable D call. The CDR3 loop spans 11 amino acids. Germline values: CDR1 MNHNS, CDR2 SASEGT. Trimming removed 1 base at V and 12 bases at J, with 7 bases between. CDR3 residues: CASSEVAGQHF. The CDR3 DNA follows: TGTGCCAGCAGTGAAGTAGCTGGCCAGCATTTT.